This TCR beta chain was sequenced in a study of T cells in localized non-small cell lung cancer. Findings and caveats of the study: Median detection of top 100 tumor clones in adjacent lung was 57 clones. Investigators sequenced only a single tumor region, leaving heterogeneity possible. Among the tissues sampled, uninvolved adjacent lung had the highest T cell clonality, above tumor. Prolonged overall survival went with higher T cell density in the blood.

Assay: immunoSEQ multiplex PCR; the TCRdb copy retains only in-frame clones and omits some. The sample records around 25,000 clones, 65% to 90% being singletons. Turning to this clone: Its matching antigen is unknown.

This sample comprised peripheral blood, obtained before any cancer treatment. This TCR derives from an older female donor with stage I lung adenocarcinoma.

DNA of the CDR3: TGCGCCAGCATATCTGGGCAGAACACCGGGGAGCTGTTTTTT. Amino acid sequence: CASISGQNTGELFF. The chain has TRBV5-1 and TRBJ2-2; D remains unclear. CDR1 and CDR2 from the germline V gene are SGHRS and YFSETQ. Trimming left V 6 bases short and J 1 base short, with 10 bases between. The CDR3 is made up of 14 amino acids.